This TCR beta chain was identified during a study of blood T cell repertoires in COVID-19. Only a few counts were recorded for this clone. Germline loops: CDR1 SGHTA, CDR2 FQGNSA. The CDR3 is 13 amino acids. Between the trimmed V and J ends, which lost 6 bases and 9 bases, there was a span of 12 bases. The assay was immunoSEQ multiplex PCR, and TCRdb's table has in-frame clones only and misses some. Of 170,000 or so clones listed, around nine tenths were seen once; the top ten hold under 0.65%. Sequenced input: peripheral blood. This TCR came from a man in his 60s with COVID-19, enrolled during active disease. J is TRBJ1-6 and V is TRBV7-2; no reliable D call. CDR3 loop: CASRGLAGSPLHF. CDR3 DNA sequence: TGTGCCAGCAGGGGCCTCGCGGGTTCACCCCTCCACTTT.